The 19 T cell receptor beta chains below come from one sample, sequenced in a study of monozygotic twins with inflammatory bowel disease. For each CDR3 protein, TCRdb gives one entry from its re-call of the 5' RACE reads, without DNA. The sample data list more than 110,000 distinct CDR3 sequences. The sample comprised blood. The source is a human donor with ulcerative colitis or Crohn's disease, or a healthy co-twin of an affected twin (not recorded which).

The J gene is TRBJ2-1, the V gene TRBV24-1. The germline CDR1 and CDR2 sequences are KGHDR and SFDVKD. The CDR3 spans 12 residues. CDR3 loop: CATSDVKYEQFF.

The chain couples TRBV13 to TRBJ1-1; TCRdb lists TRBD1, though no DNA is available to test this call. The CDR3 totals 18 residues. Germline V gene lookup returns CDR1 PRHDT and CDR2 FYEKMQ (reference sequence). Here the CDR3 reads CASSPFPGGRDPGTEAFF.

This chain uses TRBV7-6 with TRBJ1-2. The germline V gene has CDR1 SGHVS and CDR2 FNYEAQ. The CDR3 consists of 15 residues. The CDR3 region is CASSLQSDLGYGYTF. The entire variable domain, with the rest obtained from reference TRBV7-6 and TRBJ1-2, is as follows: GAGVSQSPRYKVTKRGQDVALRCDPISGHVSLYWYRQALGQGPEFLTYFNYEAQQDKSGLPNDRFSAERPEGSISTLTIQRTEQRDSAMYRCASSLQSDLGYGYTFGSGTRLTVV.

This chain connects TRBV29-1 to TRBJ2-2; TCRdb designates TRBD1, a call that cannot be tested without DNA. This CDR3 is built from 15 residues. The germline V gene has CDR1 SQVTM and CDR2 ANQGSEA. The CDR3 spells CSVVGGRANTGELFF.

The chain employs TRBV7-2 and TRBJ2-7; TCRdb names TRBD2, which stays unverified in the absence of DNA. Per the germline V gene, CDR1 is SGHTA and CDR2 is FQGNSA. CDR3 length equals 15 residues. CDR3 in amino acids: CASSLVLAGRYEQYF. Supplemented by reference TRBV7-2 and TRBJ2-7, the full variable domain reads GAGVSQSPSNKVTEKGKDVELRCDPISGHTALYWYRQSLGQGLEFLIYFQGNSAPDKSGLPSDRFSAERTGGSVSTLTIQRTQQEDSAVYLCASSLVLAGRYEQYFGPGTRLTVT.

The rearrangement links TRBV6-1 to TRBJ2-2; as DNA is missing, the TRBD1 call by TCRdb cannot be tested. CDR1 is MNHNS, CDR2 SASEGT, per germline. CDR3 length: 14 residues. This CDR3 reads CASRRDRDTGELFF.

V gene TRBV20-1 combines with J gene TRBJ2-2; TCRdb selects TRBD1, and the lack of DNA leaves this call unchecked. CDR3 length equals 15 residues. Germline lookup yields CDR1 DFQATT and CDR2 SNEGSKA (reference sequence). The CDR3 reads CSARPGTPNTGELFF.

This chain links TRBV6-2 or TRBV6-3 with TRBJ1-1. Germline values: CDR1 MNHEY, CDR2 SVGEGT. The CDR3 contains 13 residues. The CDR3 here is CASRSDRNTEAFF.

The CDR3 region is CASSESRDGLPIDF. The chain carries TRBV10-1 and TRBJ2-4; TCRdb calls TRBD2, which cannot be checked without DNA. The CDR3 is made up of 14 amino acids. Germline V gene lookup returns CDR1 WNHNN and CDR2 SYGVQD (reference sequence).

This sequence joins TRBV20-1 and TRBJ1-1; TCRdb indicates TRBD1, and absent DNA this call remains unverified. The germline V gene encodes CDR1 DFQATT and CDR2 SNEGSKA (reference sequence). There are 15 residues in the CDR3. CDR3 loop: CSARAQGPGKTEAFF.

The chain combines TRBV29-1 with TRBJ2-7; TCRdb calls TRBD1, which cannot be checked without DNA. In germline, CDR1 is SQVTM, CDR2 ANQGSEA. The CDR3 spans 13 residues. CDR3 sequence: CSVSGQPYYEQYF.

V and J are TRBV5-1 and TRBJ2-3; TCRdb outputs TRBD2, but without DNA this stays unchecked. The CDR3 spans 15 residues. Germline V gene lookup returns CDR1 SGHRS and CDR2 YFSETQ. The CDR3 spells CASSLDSGRGDTQYF.

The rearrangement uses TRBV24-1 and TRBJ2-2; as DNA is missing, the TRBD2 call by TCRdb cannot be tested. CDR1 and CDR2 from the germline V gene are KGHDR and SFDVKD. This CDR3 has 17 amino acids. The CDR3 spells CATSDFTGTLNTGELFF.

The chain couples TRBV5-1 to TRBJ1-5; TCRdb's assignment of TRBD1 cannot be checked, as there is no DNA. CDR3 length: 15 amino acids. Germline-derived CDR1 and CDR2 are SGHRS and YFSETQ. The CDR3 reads CASSLRGQGNQPQHF.

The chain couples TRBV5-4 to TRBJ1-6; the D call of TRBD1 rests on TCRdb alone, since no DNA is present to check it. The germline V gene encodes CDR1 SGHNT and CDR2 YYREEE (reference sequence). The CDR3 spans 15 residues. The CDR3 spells CASSPQQGTHSPLHF. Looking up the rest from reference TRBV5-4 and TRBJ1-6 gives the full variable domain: ETGVTQSPTHLIKTRGQQVTLRCSSQSGHNTVSWYQQALGQGPQFIFQYYREEENGRGNFPPRFSGLQFPNYSSELNVNALELDDSALYLCASSPQQGTHSPLHFGNGTRLTVT.

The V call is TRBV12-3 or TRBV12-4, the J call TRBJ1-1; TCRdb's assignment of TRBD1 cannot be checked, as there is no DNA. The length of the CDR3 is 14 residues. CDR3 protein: CASSSRGGNTEAFF.

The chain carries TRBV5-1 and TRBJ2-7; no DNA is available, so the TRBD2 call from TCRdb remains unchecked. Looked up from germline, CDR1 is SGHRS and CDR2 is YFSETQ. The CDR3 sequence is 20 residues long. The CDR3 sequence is CASSLVPLSLASGRSYEQYF.

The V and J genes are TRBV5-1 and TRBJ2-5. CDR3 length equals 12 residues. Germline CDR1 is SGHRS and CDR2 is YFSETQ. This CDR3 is CASSLEGETQYF.

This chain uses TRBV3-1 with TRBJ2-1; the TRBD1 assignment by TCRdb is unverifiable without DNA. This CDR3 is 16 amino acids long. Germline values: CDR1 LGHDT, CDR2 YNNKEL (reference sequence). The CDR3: CASSQASDRGKNEQFF.